The clone carrying this T cell receptor (beta chain) has just a few counts. Its antigen is as yet unknown. This sample is part of a study of CD8 T cells in ankylosing spondylitis. Study results and caveats: Ankylosing spondylitis blood seemed to carry a telltale TCR beta motif made of fewer than 10 highly homologous variants.

TCRdb redid the calling of the 5' RACE reads with MiXCR, one entry per CDR3 protein. The table lists 750,000 to 850,000 distinct CDR3 sequences, 12% of them singletons. V lost 5 bases, J lost 9 bases, and 17 bases lay in between. Germline assignment: CDR1 MNHEY and CDR2 SVGEGT. There are 14 residues in the CDR3. The chain joins TRBV6-2 or TRBV6-3 to TRBJ2-4, with D unresolved. This clonotype was obtained from a male donor with ankylosing spondylitis. Input material: blood, either unsorted or a sorted T cell fraction (not recorded which). The CDR3 loop is CASSHRSIRGIQYF. CDR3 nucleotide sequence: TGTGCCAGCAGTCATCGCTCCATCCGTGGCATTCAGTACTTC.